This T cell receptor beta chain came from a study of blood T cell repertoires in COVID-19. Study-level background: Spain, Italy and the United States supplied samples that represented acute and convalescent COVID-19. The cDNA or gDNA used as material had been derived from T cells, B-cell-depleted T cells, or PBMCs.

Resolution of symptoms, clearance, or two negative PCRs was present in recovered Cohort 3 donors. Method: immunoSEQ multiplex PCR; TCRdb's copy keeps in-frame clones and lacks some. This sample has some 380,000 clones; about 90% occur once, and the top ten carry 1% to 1.5%. V was clipped by 8 bases and J by 4 bases, with 13 bases between them. The CDR3 is 13 amino acids. The chain combines TRBV12-3 or TRBV12-4 with TRBJ2-3; D gene ambiguous. This TCR came from a man aged 30-40 years who had recovered from COVID-19. Sequencing used PBMCs or T cells enriched from blood (not recorded which). The CDR3 DNA follows: TGTGCCAGCCGCCCTCTAGGTGCAGATACGCAGTATTTT. Translation gives CASRPLGADTQYF.